The entry that follows covers one TCR beta chain sequence. Its antigen is not known. This CDR3 is built from 15 residues. CDR1 and CDR2 from the germline V gene are KGHSH and LQKENI. Trimming cost V 1 base and J 6 bases, with 12 bases left between them. The study ran its PCR with 60 Vbeta and 13 Jbeta primers. Using immunoSEQ multiplex PCR, the repertoire was profiled, and TCRdb retains in-frame clones only, with some absent. Of 100,000 to 150,000 clones in the sample, about 82% were seen once. The source of the sample is a study of cytomegalovirus exposure and HLA in healthy donors. General observations from the study: Highly shared sequence variants in one cluster were likely a sequencing artifact. Accurate predictions that matched the HLA-A and HLA-B alleles of most subjects were reportedly made from TCR beta sequences. The only immune exposure information that was available was CMV serostatus.

The TCR comes from a boy under 18 in good health and CMV-seronegative. V and J are TRBV18 and TRBJ2-2, with D possibly matching TRBD2 (5 bases). The material sequenced was PBMCs. The chain's CDR3 is CASSPQDSPAGELFF. For the CDR3, the DNA is TGTGCCAGCTCACCACAGGACTCGCCCGCCGGGGAGCTGTTTTTT.